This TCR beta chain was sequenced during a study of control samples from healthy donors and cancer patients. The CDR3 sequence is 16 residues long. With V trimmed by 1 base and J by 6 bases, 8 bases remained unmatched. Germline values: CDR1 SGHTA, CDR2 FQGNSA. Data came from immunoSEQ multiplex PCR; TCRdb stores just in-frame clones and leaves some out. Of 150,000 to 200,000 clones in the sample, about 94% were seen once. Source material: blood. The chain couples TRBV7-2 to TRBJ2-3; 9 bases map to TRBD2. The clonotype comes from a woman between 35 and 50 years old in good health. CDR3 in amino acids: CASSLVGTSWSDTQYF. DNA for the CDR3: TGTGCCAGCAGCTTAGTAGGGACTAGCTGGTCGGATACGCAGTATTTT.